Detailed here is one T cell receptor beta chain. Its antigen is undetermined. Nominally healthy donors provided the samples, though records likely missed some immune exposures. This specimen belongs to a study of cytomegalovirus exposure and HLA in healthy donors. Points from the study as a whole: TCR beta chain V- and J-gene trimming was linked, in a later analysis, to a missense variant in DCLRE1C. An analysis done earlier found most TCR beta V segments productive about 87% or about 30% of the time.

This CDR3 region has 14 residues. The V gene's germline CDR1 is SGHTA and CDR2 FQGNSA. V lost 5 bases, J lost 7 bases, and 6 bases stayed unmatched. The PCR made use of 60 Vbeta and 13 Jbeta primers. Only in-frame clones appear in the TCRdb table, and some are missing; sequencing was by immunoSEQ multiplex PCR. The sample holds some 200,000 clones, 75% to 90% seen once. This clonotype was obtained from a man between 35 and 55 years old in good health and CMV-seropositive. Sequencing was done on a sample of PBMCs. The V call is TRBV7-2, the J call TRBJ1-4; 8 bases line up with TRBD1. CDR3 loop: CASSRTGFTEKLFF. The CDR3 DNA reads as TGTGCCAGCAGCCGGACAGGGTTTACTGAAAAACTGTTTTTT.